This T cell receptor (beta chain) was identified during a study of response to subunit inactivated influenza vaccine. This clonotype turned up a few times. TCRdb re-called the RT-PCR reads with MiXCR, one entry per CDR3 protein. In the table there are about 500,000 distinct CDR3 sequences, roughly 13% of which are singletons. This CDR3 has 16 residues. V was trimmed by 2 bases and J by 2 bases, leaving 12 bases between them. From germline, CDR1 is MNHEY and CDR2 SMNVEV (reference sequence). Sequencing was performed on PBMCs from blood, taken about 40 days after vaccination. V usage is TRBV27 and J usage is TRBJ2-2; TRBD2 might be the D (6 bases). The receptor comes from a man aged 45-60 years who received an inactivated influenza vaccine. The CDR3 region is CASSLTPSDNTGELFF. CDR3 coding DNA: TGTGCCAGCAGTTTAACCCCTAGCGACAACACCGGGGAGCTGTTTTTT.